These 28 T cell receptor beta chains were all obtained from the same sample, sequenced in a study of shared clonotypes between healthy human individuals. Libraries were prepared by immunoSEQ multiplex PCR; TCRdb keeps only in-frame clonotypes and omits some of them. The table has approximately 590,000 clones, around 95% seen once. As defined, naive CD8 cells were CD45RO-negative and positively selected for CCR7, with terminally differentiated effector memory CD45RA+ cells excluded. Sequenced sample: naive CD8+ T cells sorted from blood. The source is a woman aged 25 to 39 in good health.

Comments on this clone: In the same sample, other DNA sequences code for this CDR3. CDR3 sequence reads: CASSLRTQYF. CDR3 nucleotide sequence: TGTGCCAGCAGTTTACGTACGCAGTATTTT. The rearrangement uses TRBV27 and TRBJ2-3, with D unclear. The length of the CDR3 is 10 residues. Germline V gene lookup returns CDR1 MNHEY and CDR2 SMNVEV (reference sequence). V was trimmed by 2 bases and J by 8 bases, leaving 2 bases between them.

The gene calls are TRBV6-1 and TRBJ1-2; TRBD1 agrees at 10 bases. The CDR3 covers 14 residues. Germline CDR1 reads MNHNS; CDR2 reads SASEGT. V gave up 5 bases and J gave up 3 bases; unmatched junction bases: 3. The CDR3 bases are TGTGCCAGCAGTCCAGGGACAGGGGACTATGGCTACACCTTC. It yields the protein CASSPGTGDYGYTF.

The genes are TRBV30 and TRBJ2-7; possibly TRBD1 for D (6 bases). CDR3 length: 12 residues. Trimming shortened V by 5 bases and J by 3 bases, and 11 bases separated the two germline ends. Germline CDR1 and CDR2: GTSNPN and SVGIG (reference sequence). The CDR3 bases are TGTGCCTGGGCAGACAGGAGCTACGAGCAGTACTTC. This codes for CAWADRSYEQYF.

The CDR3 region has the DNA TGTGCCTGGAGTGTATTGGGGACGGGGGAAAAACTGTTTTTT. It specifies CAWSVLGTGEKLFF. The J gene is TRBJ1-4, the V gene TRBV30; D is perhaps TRBD1 (5 bases). The CDR3 has 14 amino acids. The V end was cut by 0 bases, the J end by 8 bases, with 13 bases between. The germline gives CDR1 GTSNPN, CDR2 SVGIG (reference sequence).

The genes are TRBV28 and TRBJ2-1; maybe TRBD1 (6 bases). The ends were cut back, 3 bases at V and 9 bases at J, with 12 bases in the middle. This CDR3 has 13 amino acids. Germline CDR1 is MDHEN and CDR2 is SYDVKM. As DNA, the CDR3 is TGTGCCAGCAGTTTTTTATGGGGGCCTGAGCAGTTCTTC. This codes for CASSFLWGPEQFF.

This chain joins TRBV19 and TRBJ1-4; a possible D gene is TRBD1 (5 bases). Germline V lookup: CDR1 LNHDA, CDR2 SQIVND (reference sequence). The germline V and J ends were trimmed by 7 bases and 4 bases, with 13 bases remaining between them. The CDR3 is made up of 14 amino acids. This chain's CDR3 is CASTLGRNNEKLFF. DNA for the CDR3: TGTGCCAGTACTTTGGGACGGAATAATGAAAAACTGTTTTTT.

A remark on this clone: Other DNA sequences in this specimen translate into the identical CDR3. The chain uses TRBV19 and TRBJ2-7; D might be TRBD1 (6 bases). The CDR3 runs to 14 residues. The V end was cut by 6 bases, the J end by 0 bases, with 12 bases between. The germline V gene has CDR1 LNHDA and CDR2 SQIVND (reference sequence). The CDR3 nucleotides read TGTGCCAGTAGCATTACAGGGAACTCCTACGAGCAGTACTTC. Its translation is CASSITGNSYEQYF.

CDR3 in amino acids: CASSLSRGDTEAFF. DNA of the CDR3: TGCGCCAGCAGCTTGTCCCGGGGGGACACTGAAGCTTTCTTT. The V call is TRBV5-1, the J call TRBJ1-1, with D perhaps matching TRBD1 (5 bases). Germline CDR1 and CDR2: SGHRS and YFSETQ. The V end was cut by 1 base, the J end by 3 bases, with 10 bases between. The CDR3 totals 14 residues.

The chain employs TRBV28 and TRBJ2-2, with TRBD1 as a possible D gene (5 bases). The V end was cut by 4 bases, the J end by 8 bases, with 11 bases between. The CDR3 is made up of 13 amino acids. Germline CDR1 is MDHEN and CDR2 is SYDVKM. The CDR3 region is CASSSRVVGELFF. The DNA of the CDR3 is TGTGCCAGCAGTTCCAGGGTAGTGGGGGAGCTGTTTTTT. Variable domain in full (rest from reference TRBV28 and TRBJ2-2): DVKVTQSSRYLVKRTGEKVFLECVQDMDHENMFWYRQDPGLGLRLIYFSYDVKMKEKGDIPEGYSVSREKKERFSLILESASTNQTSMYLCASSSRVVGELFFGEGSRLTVL.

V is TRBV6-1 and J is TRBJ2-7, with a possible D match to TRBD1 (5 bases). CDR3 size: 18 residues. V lost 2 bases to trimming and J lost 2 bases, with 22 bases between them. Germline CDR1 and CDR2: MNHNS and SASEGT. The CDR3 here is CASSERIGSAGRTYEQYF. Here the CDR3 DNA reads TGTGCCAGCAGTGAAAGGATAGGCTCGGCAGGGCGAACCTACGAGCAGTACTTC.

The chain has TRBV28 and TRBJ2-3, with 8 positions matching TRBD2. CDR3 length: 15 amino acids. Trimming cost V 5 bases and J 0 bases; bases outside gene matches: 4. Germline CDR1 and CDR2: MDHEN and SYDVKM. In DNA form, the CDR3 reads TGTGCCAGCAGTATAGCGGGGATAAGCACAGATACGCAGTATTTT. As protein: CASSIAGISTDTQYF.

The chain employs TRBV27 and TRBJ2-5, with 12 bases lining up with TRBD2. Trimming removed 0 bases from V and 5 bases from J; junction bases left unmatched: 4. Germline loops: CDR1 MNHEY, CDR2 SMNVEV (reference sequence). The CDR3 covers 16 residues. The CDR3 reads CASSLSLAGGLETQYF. In DNA, the CDR3 is TGTGCCAGCAGTTTATCGCTAGCGGGAGGGCTGGAGACCCAGTACTTC.

J is TRBJ2-2 and V is TRBV27; TRBD2 aligns across 8 bases. J gave up 7 bases and V 8 bases, and 0 bases lay outside the gene matches. This CDR3 has 11 amino acids. The germline V gene has CDR1 MNHEY and CDR2 SMNVEV (reference sequence). CDR3: CASRGGGELFF. The CDR3 bases are TGTGCCAGCCGGGGGGGCGGGGAGCTGTTTTTT.

V gene TRBV6-5 combines with J gene TRBJ2-2; D might be TRBD2 (5 bases). Trimming removed 2 bases from V and 5 bases from J, with 9 bases in between. Germline V gene lookup returns CDR1 MNHEY and CDR2 SVGAGI. The CDR3 spans 14 residues. CDR3 sequence (DNA): TGTGCCAGCAGTTACGAGCGAGGGACCGGGGAGCTGTTTTTT. This codes for CASSYERGTGELFF.

The genes are TRBV27 and TRBJ2-1, with D possibly being TRBD2 (7 bases). Germline V gene data show CDR1 as MNHEY and CDR2 as SMNVEV (reference sequence). Trimming stripped 3 bases from V and 0 bases from J, with 21 bases between. The length of the CDR3 is 19 residues. The CDR3 is CASSFQVASGQRSYNEQFF. The CDR3 coding sequence is TGTGCCAGCAGTTTTCAGGTCGCTAGCGGACAGCGCTCCTACAATGAGCAGTTCTTC.

This sequence joins TRBV9 and TRBJ2-1, with D perhaps matching TRBD1 (5 bases). The CDR3 contains 16 residues. Deletions cut 0 bases from V and 0 bases from J, with 10 bases between. Germline V gives CDR1 SGDLS, CDR2 YYNGEE. CDR3: CASSVEGSSSYNEQFF. In nucleotides, the CDR3 is TGTGCCAGCAGCGTAGAGGGGTCGAGCTCCTACAATGAGCAGTTCTTC.

This sequence joins TRBV28 and TRBJ2-5; 9 bases match TRBD1. V gave up 5 bases and J gave up 4 bases; unmatched junction bases: 8. The CDR3 contains 15 residues. Per the germline V gene, CDR1 is MDHEN and CDR2 is SYDVKM. The CDR3 region has the DNA TGTGCCAGCAGTCTGCCTAGACAGGGGGGAGAGACCCAGTACTTC. It is translated as CASSLPRQGGETQYF.

On this clone: Other DNA sequences in this specimen translate into the identical CDR3. This rearrangement joins TRBV27 to TRBJ1-2; D gene unclear. Germline loops: CDR1 MNHEY, CDR2 SMNVEV (reference sequence). The CDR3 loop spans 13 amino acids. Between the trimmed V and J ends, which lost 3 bases and 0 bases, there was a span of 5 bases. For the CDR3, the DNA is TGTGCCAGCAGTTTTGGTTCTAACTATGGCTACACCTTC. This sequence encodes CASSFGSNYGYTF.

The chain is built from TRBV28 and TRBJ2-7; D call uncertain. Trimming stripped 2 bases from V and 2 bases from J, with 7 bases between. This CDR3 region has 13 residues. Per germline, CDR1 MDHEN and CDR2 SYDVKM. The chain's CDR3 is CASSLTAPYEQYF. The CDR3 coding sequence is TGTGCCAGCAGTTTAACCGCACCCTACGAGCAGTACTTC.

The chain uses TRBV28 and TRBJ2-1; 7 bases are shared with TRBD1. V lost 5 bases and J lost 10; bases outside the gene matches: 14. Germline V gene lookup returns CDR1 MDHEN and CDR2 SYDVKM. The CDR3 runs to 15 residues. The CDR3 sequence: CASSTPPTGDGEQFF. Written as DNA, the CDR3 is TGTGCCAGCAGTACGCCCCCCACAGGGGATGGGGAGCAGTTCTTC.

This chain uses TRBV6-5 with TRBJ1-1; no firm D call. Germline-derived CDR1 and CDR2 are MNHEY and SVGAGI. The length of the CDR3 is 14 residues. V lost 3 bases and J lost 1, with 9 bases in between. CDR3 amino acids: CASSYFRENTEAFF. Written as DNA, the CDR3 is TGTGCCAGCAGTTATTTCCGAGAGAACACTGAAGCTTTCTTT.

V and J are TRBV10-2 and TRBJ1-2; 7 bases are shared with TRBD1. Germline V gene lookup returns CDR1 WSHSY and CDR2 SAAADI. With V trimmed by 3 bases and J by 5 bases, 3 bases remained unmatched. CDR3 length: 13 amino acids. The CDR3 is CASSDWGQYGYTF. The CDR3 DNA follows: TGCGCCAGCAGTGACTGGGGACAGTATGGCTACACCTTC.

The V gene is TRBV7-9, the J gene TRBJ2-2; 15 bases align to TRBD2. CDR3 length: 18 amino acids. The V and J ends lost 5 bases and 4 bases, in that order; junction bases with no gene match: 8. The germline gives CDR1 SEHNR, CDR2 FQNEAQ (reference sequence). In DNA form, the CDR3 reads TGTGCCAGCAGCGGCGGACTAGCGGGAGGGCCGGGCACCGGGGAGCTGTTTTTT. Translating it yields CASSGGLAGGPGTGELFF.

This clone was seen more than once but under ten times. The chain carries TRBV27 and TRBJ1-1; a weak D match, TRBD1 (5 bases). Germline assignment: CDR1 MNHEY and CDR2 SMNVEV (reference sequence). Trimming removed 8 bases at V and 10 bases at J, with 14 bases between. The CDR3 has 11 amino acids. The chain's CDR3 is CASVGAGIAFF. CDR3 nucleotide sequence: TGTGCCAGCGTTGGAGCAGGGATAGCTTTCTTT.

The rearrangement joins TRBV27 to TRBJ2-7; TRBD1 agrees at 10 bases. CDR3 length: 15 amino acids. Germline V CDR1 and CDR2: MNHEY, SMNVEV (reference sequence). V trimming: 5 bases; J trimming: 5 bases; junction bases outside the gene matches: 9. The CDR3 DNA is TGTGCCAGCAGTGTACTCGGGACAGGGGTTGACGAGCAGTACTTC. It specifies CASSVLGTGVDEQYF.

The rearrangement uses TRBV27 and TRBJ1-2; 7 bases agree with TRBD1. Trimming at V came to 5 bases and at J to 4 bases, leaving 7 bases not matched to a gene. This CDR3 comprises 14 residues. Per germline, CDR1 MNHEY and CDR2 SMNVEV (reference sequence). The CDR3: CASSPRGQLYGYTF. The CDR3 DNA is TGTGCCAGCAGTCCCCGGGGACAGCTCTATGGCTACACCTTC.

A few counts support this clone. The chain uses TRBV29-1 and TRBJ1-3; D gene unclear. V dropped 4 bases and J dropped 14 bases, with 15 bases sitting between them. Per germline, CDR1 SQVTM and CDR2 ANQGSEA. The CDR3 spans 11 residues. CDR3 nucleotide sequence: TGCAGCGTTGTGGCCGACGATTGGGTATATTTT. Amino acid sequence: CSVVADDWVYF.

J is TRBJ2-5 and V is TRBV27; TRBD1 aligns across 10 bases. Gene TRBJ2-7 matches the end of the DNA better, so the J call may be wrong. Germline V gene sequence: CDR1 MNHEY, CDR2 SMNVEV (reference sequence). The CDR3 is 13 amino acids. The CDR3 region is CASRGQGVYEQYF. In nucleotides, the CDR3 is TGTGCCTCACGAGGACAGGGGGTTTACGAGCAGTACTTC.